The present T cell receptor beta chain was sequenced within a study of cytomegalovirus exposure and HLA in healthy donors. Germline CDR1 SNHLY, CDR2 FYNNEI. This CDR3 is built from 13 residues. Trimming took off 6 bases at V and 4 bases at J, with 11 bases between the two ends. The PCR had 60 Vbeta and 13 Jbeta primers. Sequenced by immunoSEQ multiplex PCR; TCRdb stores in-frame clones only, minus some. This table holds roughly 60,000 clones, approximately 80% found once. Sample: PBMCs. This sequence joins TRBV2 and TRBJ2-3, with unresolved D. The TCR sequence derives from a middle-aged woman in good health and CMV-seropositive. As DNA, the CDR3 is TGTGCCAGCAGAGCTCGTATGGCAGATACGCAGTATTTT. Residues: CASRARMADTQYF.